This paragraph reports one T cell receptor beta chain. The sample belongs to a study of CD8+CD57+ T cells in acquired aplastic anemia. Looking at the study overall: Sorted CD4+ plus CD8+ cells gave DNA averaging about 3 ug.

Genomic DNA was employed as the template in profiling TCR beta VDJ and CDR3. TCRdb passed the reads through MiXCR, listing each CDR3 protein once. This table has some 120,000 distinct CDR3 sequences, under 60% appearing once. Per the germline V gene, CDR1 is SNHLY and CDR2 is FYNNEI. Trimming cost V 5 bases and J 5 bases, with 16 bases left between them. The CDR3 loop spans 16 amino acids. Patients selected for sequencing had displayed CD8+CD57+ cell expansion by flow cytometry. The chain combines TRBV2 with TRBJ1-6; D is unclear. The clonotype originates from a human donor with aplastic anemia. Sequencing was done on a sample of sorted CD4+, CD8+, or CD8+CD57+ T cells (not recorded which) from PBMCs. The chain's CDR3 is CASSTGPNRNNSPLHF. The CDR3 coding sequence is TGTGCCAGCAGTACTGGGCCAAATCGGAATAATTCACCCCTCCACTTT.